Listed below are T cell receptor beta chains from one sample, sequenced in a study of shared clonotypes between healthy human individuals. Libraries were prepared by immunoSEQ multiplex PCR; TCRdb keeps only in-frame clonotypes and omits some of them. The sample yields about 2.4 million clones, roughly 93% seen once. Sequenced sample: naive CD4+ T cells from PBMCs. All receptors come from a young man in good health. Some clones in this sample may be carry-over from other donors' samples. Each CDR3 is given with its conserved first and last residue. A D gene is named only where the DNA matches it firmly. Clone sizes are given selectively: once, few, many, or a class where the clone is expanded.

>TRBJ1-2|TRBV6-1|NA|15|NA
TGTGCCAGCAGAAGGGGGGGGTTAGCTAACTATGGCTACACCTTC
CASRRGGLANYGYTF
>TRBJ2-4|TRBV9|once|19|TRBD2
TGTGCCAGCAGCGTAGGTGCTAGCGGGAGGGAACTAGCCAAAAACATTCAGTACTTC
CASSVGASGRELAKNIQYF
>TRBJ1-2|TRBV7-2|NA|15|NA
TGTGCCAGCAGCTTAGCGGGGGGAGGTAGCTATGGCTACACCTTC
CASSLAGGGSYGYTF
>TRBJ1-1|TRBV5-4|NA|13|NA
TGTGCCAGCAGTACAGGGCCGAACACTGAAGCTTTCTTT
CASSTGPNTEAFF
>TRBJ2-3|TRBV11-3|NA|17|TRBD2
TGTGCCAGCAGCCCGACGACTAGCGCGTCTAGCACAGATACGCAGTATTTT
CASSPTTSASSTDTQYF
>TRBJ1-6|TRBV6-1|NA|16|NA
TGTGCCAGCAGTGAAAGGAGAAGCTCCTATAATTCACCCCTCCACTTT
CASSERRSSYNSPLHF
>TRBJ2-1|TRBV7-3|NA|15|NA
TGTGCCAGCAGCTTAAGCAGCGGAAGCTACAATGAGCAGTTCTTC
CASSLSSGSYNEQFF
>TRBJ1-5|TRBV28|NA|17|TRBD1
TGTGCCAGCAGTTTAGGGGAGACAGGGGGCTTCTCGCAGCCCCAGCATTTT
CASSLGETGGFSQPQHF
>TRBJ1-1|TRBV29-1|NA|12|NA
TGCAGCGTTGCGGGACACAACACTGAAGCTTTCTTT
CSVAGHNTEAFF
>TRBJ2-7|TRBV10-3|NA|11|NA
TGTGCCATCCAGGGCCACTACGAGCAGTACTTC
CAIQGHYEQYF
>TRBJ2-1|TRBV11-3|NA|12|NA
TGTGCCAGCAGCGATGGATGGAATGAGCAGTTCTTC
CASSDGWNEQFF
>TRBJ1-5|TRBV28|once|17|TRBD1
TGTGCCAGCAGCACGGGACAGGGAAGTTGGTTCAATCAGCCCCAGCATTTT
CASSTGQGSWFNQPQHF
>TRBJ1-4|TRBV9|NA|14|NA
TGTGCCAGCAGTGGGGGTTATGCTAATGAAAAACTGTTTTTT
CASSGGYANEKLFF
>TRBJ2-7|TRBV14|once|15|TRBD1
TGTGCCAGCAGACAGACGGGACAGGGGACGTACGAGCAGTACTTC
CASRQTGQGTYEQYF
>TRBJ2-7|TRBV4-3|NA|16|TRBD2
TGCGCCAGCAGCCAGAGGGAGGGACTAGCGGGAGTCGAGCAGTACTTC
CASSQREGLAGVEQYF
>TRBJ1-3|TRBV5-1|NA|15|NA
TGCGCCAGCAGCCAATTATCGGGGGCTGGAAACACCATATATTTT
CASSQLSGAGNTIYF
>TRBJ1-5|TRBV6-1|NA|12|NA
TGTGCCAGCAAATTAAAGGGTCAGCCCCAGCATTTT
CASKLKGQPQHF
>TRBJ1-1|TRBV19|NA|15|NA
TGTGCCAGTAGTATACAGGGGATAGTAAACACTGAAGCTTTCTTT
CASSIQGIVNTEAFF
>TRBJ2-3|TRBV4-2|NA|17|TRBD2
TGTGCCAGCAGCCTGGGACTAGCGGGCGGTACCACAGATACGCAGTATTTT
CASSLGLAGGTTDTQYF
>TRBJ2-5|TRBV20-1|once|10|NA
TGCAGTGCTTATCAAGAGACCCAGTACTTC
CSAYQETQYF
>TRBJ2-2|TRBV7-3|NA|15|NA
TGTGCCAGCAGTCCCCAGTCGGGTTACACCGGGGAGCTGTTTTTT
CASSPQSGYTGELFF
>TRBJ2-3|TRBV18|NA|14|NA
TGTGCCAGCTCTCAGGGCGCCCTCACAGATACGCAGTATTTT
CASSQGALTDTQYF
>TRBJ1-1|TRBV7-3|NA|16|NA
TGTGCCAGCAGCTTATCCTCCCCAGGGTTGGCCACTGAAGCTTTCTTT
CASSLSSPGLATEAFF
>TRBJ1-2|TRBV18|NA|15|NA
TGTGCCAGCTCACCAAGCTCGGAGACGGACTATGGCTACACCTTC
CASSPSSETDYGYTF
>TRBJ2-5|TRBV10-3|NA|12|NA
TGTGCCATCAGTGCAGGGTGGGAGACCCAGTACTTC
CAISAGWETQYF
>TRBJ2-2|TRBV5-4|NA|11|NA
TGTGCCAGCAGAGGAACCGGGGAGCTGTTTTTT
CASRGTGELFF
>TRBJ2-1|TRBV18|NA|16|TRBD2
TGTGCCAGCTCTCCACCACTAGCGGGAGGGACCCATGAGCAGTTCTTC
CASSPPLAGGTHEQFF
>TRBJ2-7|TRBV11-2|once|14|NA
TGTGCCAGCAGCTTAAGTACAGGGACCTACGAGCAGTACTTC
CASSLSTGTYEQYF
>TRBJ1-4|TRBV7-2|NA|15|NA
TGTGCCAGCAGCTCGCTAGCGGGGGGCGTTGAAAAACTGTTTTTT
CASSSLAGGVEKLFF
>TRBJ1-4|TRBV6-1|NA|15|NA
TGTGCCAGCAGTGAAGGGAGGATCGGAAATGAAAAACTGTTTTTT
CASSEGRIGNEKLFF